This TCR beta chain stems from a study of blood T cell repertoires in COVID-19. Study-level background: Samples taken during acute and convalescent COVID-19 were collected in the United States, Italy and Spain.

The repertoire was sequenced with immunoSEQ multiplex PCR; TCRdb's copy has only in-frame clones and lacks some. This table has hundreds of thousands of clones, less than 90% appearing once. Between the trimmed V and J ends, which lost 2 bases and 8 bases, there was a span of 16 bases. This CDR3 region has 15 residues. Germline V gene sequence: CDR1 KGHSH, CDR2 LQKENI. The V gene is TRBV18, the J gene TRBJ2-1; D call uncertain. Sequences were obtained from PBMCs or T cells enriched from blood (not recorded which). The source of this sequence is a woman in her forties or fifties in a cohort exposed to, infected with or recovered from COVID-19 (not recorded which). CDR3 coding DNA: TGTGCCAGCTCACCAGTGGGTTCACCCCAGGATGAGCAGTTCTTC. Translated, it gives CASSPVGSPQDEQFF.